The rows below give T cell receptor beta chains drawn from one sample of a study of T cells after posttransplantation cyclophosphamide. The repertoire was sequenced with immunoSEQ multiplex PCR; TCRdb's copy has only in-frame clones and lacks some. The sample includes approximately 28,000 clones, about nine tenths of them seen just once. The sample consisted of naive CD4+ T cells sorted from PBMCs. The receptors come from a woman in her fifties or sixties in good health, CMV-negative, and a related stem cell transplant donor. CDR3s include the opening cysteine and the closing phenylalanine or tryptophan. Each record gives: J gene, clone size, V gene, D gene, CDR3 DNA, CDR3 protein. A D gene is named only where the DNA matches it firmly. Size is omitted from some rows. Given values are once, few, many or a class for expanded clones.

TRBJ2-7,.,TRBV4-3,.,TGCGCCAGCAGCCAAGATCGCAGGGAGCAGTACTTC,CASSQDRREQYF
TRBJ2-3,.,TRBV5-4,TRBD2,TGTGCCAGCAACTTAGCGGGGGGTACTAAAGATACGCAGTATTTT,CASNLAGGTKDTQYF
TRBJ2-7,.,TRBV7-2,TRBD1,TGTGCCAGCAGCTTACAACCGGGACAGGGAGCCTACGAGCAGTACTTC,CASSLQPGQGAYEQYF
TRBJ2-5,.,TRBV5-1,TRBD1,TGCGCCAGCAGCGGGGGACAGGGTTTGGGAGAGCAGTACTTC,CASSGGQGLGEQYF
TRBJ1-2,.,TRBV28,TRBD1,TGTGCCAGCAGGCGACCGGCGGGACAGACATATGGCTACACCTTC,CASRRPAGQTYGYTF
TRBJ1-3,.,TRBV28,.,TGTGCCAGCAGTGCTTCCGGGACTTCTGGAAACACCATATATTTT,CASSASGTSGNTIYF
TRBJ2-1,.,TRBV4-1,TRBD2,TGCGCCAGCAGCCAAGAGCCGGGACTAGCGGAGCCTAGTAGGAATGAGCAGTTCTTC,CASSQEPGLAEPSRNEQFF
TRBJ1-4,.,TRBV6-4,.,TGTGCCAGCAGGGGGGGGGACGGACCTAATGAAAAACTGTTTTTT,CASRGGDGPNEKLFF
TRBJ2-1,.,TRBV28,.,TGTGCCAGTACTGGGGCTGGTCCCTCCTACAATGAGCAGTTCTTC,CASTGAGPSYNEQFF
TRBJ2-2,.,TRBV28,TRBD2,TGTGCCAGCAGTAACCCCCTCCGGGAGGGGTCCGGGGAGCTGTTTTTT,CASSNPLREGSGELFF
TRBJ2-3,.,TRBV5-1,TRBD2,TGCGCCAGCAGCTTGGGCGGGAGCCCAGATACGCAGTATTTT,CASSLGGSPDTQYF
TRBJ2-5,.,TRBV18,.,TGTGCCAGCTCACTTCAGGGCCAAGAGACCCAGTACTTC,CASSLQGQETQYF
TRBJ1-2,.,TRBV7-9,TRBD1,TGTGCCAGCAGCTTGGCGCGGACAGGATTCTATGGCTACACCTTC,CASSLARTGFYGYTF
TRBJ2-7,few,TRBV2,TRBD1,TGTGCCAGCAGGGGCCGACGGACAGGGGTTGGCGAGCAGTACTTC,CASRGRRTGVGEQYF
TRBJ1-1,few,TRBV4-3,.,TGCGCCAGCAGCCAAGATTTCAGGGGAGACACTGAAGCTTTCTTT,CASSQDFRGDTEAFF
TRBJ2-3,.,TRBV19,.,TGTGCCAGTAGTCCGCCCACTCCCATTCTCCCTCGCACAGATACGCAGTATTTT,CASSPPTPILPRTDTQYF